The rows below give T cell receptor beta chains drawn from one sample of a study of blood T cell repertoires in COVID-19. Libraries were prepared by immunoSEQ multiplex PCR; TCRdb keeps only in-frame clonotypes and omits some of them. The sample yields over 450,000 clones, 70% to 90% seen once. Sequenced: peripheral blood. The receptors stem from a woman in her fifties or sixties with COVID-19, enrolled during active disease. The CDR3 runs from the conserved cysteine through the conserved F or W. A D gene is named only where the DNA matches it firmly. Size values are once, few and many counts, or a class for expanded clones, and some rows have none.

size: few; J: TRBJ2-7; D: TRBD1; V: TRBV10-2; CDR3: CASRGQGPYEQYF; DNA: TGCGCCAGCAGAGGACAGGGGCCCTACGAGCAGTACTTC
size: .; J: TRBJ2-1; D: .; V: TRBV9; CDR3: CASSVVLDGYEQFF; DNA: TGTGCCAGCAGCGTTGTCCTAGACGGGTATGAGCAGTTCTTC
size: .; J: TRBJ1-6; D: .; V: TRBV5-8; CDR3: CASSLGQGPNSPLHF; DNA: TGTGCCAGCAGCCTCGGACAAGGGCCTAATTCACCCCTCCACTTT
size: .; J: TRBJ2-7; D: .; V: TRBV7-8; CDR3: CASSTTRIPYEQYF; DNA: TGTGCCAGCAGCACAACACGTATCCCCTACGAGCAGTACTTC
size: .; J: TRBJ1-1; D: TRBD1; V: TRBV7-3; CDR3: CASSSTGGSTEAFF; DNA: TGTGCCAGCAGTTCTACAGGGGGAAGTACTGAAGCTTTCTTT
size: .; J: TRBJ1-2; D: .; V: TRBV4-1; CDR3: CASREGLANYGYTF; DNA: TGCGCCAGCAGGGAGGGTTTAGCTAACTATGGCTACACCTTC
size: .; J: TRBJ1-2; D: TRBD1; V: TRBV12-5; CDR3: CASGLLPTGNYGYTF; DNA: TGTGCTAGTGGTTTGCTGCCGACAGGGAACTATGGCTACACCTTC
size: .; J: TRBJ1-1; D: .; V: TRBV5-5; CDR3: CASIGLGGTEAFF; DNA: TGTGCCAGCATAGGCCTGGGAGGCACTGAAGCTTTCTTT
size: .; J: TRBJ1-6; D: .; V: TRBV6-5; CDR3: CASSTYRVLGSPLHF; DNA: TGTGCCAGCAGCACATACAGGGTTCTGGGTTCACCCCTCCACTTT
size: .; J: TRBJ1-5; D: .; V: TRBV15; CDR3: CATRGGIDQPQHF; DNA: TGTGCCACCCGGGGGGGGATAGATCAGCCCCAGCATTTT
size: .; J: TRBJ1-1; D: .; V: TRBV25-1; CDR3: CASSEYADRRAFF; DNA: TGTGCCAGCAGTGAATACGCCGACAGACGAGCTTTCTTT
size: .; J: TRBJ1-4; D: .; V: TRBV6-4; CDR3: CASSAGAGEKLFF; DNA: TGTGCCAGCAGTGCGGGTGCGGGGGAAAAACTGTTTTTT
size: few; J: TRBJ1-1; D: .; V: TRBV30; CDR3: CAWRSGRNTEAFF; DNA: TGTGCCTGGAGGTCAGGCAGGAACACTGAAGCTTTCTTT
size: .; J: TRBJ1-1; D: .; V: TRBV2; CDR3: CASGQGGTEAFF; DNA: TGTGCCAGTGGCCAGGGTGGAACTGAAGCTTTCTTT
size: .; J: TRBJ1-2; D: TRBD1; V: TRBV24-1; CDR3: CATSPTGFGGYTF; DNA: TGTGCCACCAGCCCGACAGGGTTCGGAGGCTACACCTTC
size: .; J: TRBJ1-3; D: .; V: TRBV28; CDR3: CASSLRARGNTIYF; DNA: TGTGCCAGCAGTTTAAGAGCTCGGGGAAACACCATATATTTT
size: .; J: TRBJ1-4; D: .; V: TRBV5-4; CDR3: CASSLGRGDGKLFF; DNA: TGTGCCAGCAGCTTGGGACGGGGTGACGGAAAACTGTTTTTT
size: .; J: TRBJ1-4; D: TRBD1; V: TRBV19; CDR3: CASSTLQGRNEKLFF; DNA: TGTGCCAGTAGTACCCTACAGGGGAGGAATGAAAAACTGTTTTTT
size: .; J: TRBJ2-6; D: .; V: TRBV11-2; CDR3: CASSPGGRGSSGANVLTF; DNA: TGTGCCAGCAGCCCGGGAGGCAGGGGAAGCTCTGGGGCCAACGTCCTGACTTTC
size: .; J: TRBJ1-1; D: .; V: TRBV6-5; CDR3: CASSRPGAGDTEAFF; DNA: TGTGCCAGCAGCCGCCCGGGGGCGGGGGACACTGAAGCTTTCTTT
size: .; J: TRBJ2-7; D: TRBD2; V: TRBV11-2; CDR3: CASSPGTSGVSEQYF; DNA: TGTGCCAGCAGCCCCGGGACTAGCGGGGTTAGTGAGCAGTACTTC
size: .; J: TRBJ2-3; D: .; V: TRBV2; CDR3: CASSELWTVADTQYF; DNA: TGTGCCAGCAGTGAACTTTGGACAGTAGCAGATACGCAGTATTTT
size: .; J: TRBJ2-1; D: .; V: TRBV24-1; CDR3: CATSGGSYNEQFF; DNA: TGTGCCACCAGTGGAGGCTCCTACAATGAGCAGTTCTTC
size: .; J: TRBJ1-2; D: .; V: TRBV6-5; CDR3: CASLDPTGYGYTF; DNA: TGTGCCAGCCTAGATCCTACTGGGTATGGCTACACCTTC
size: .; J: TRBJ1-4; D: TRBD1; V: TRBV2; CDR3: CATLRDRGSTNEKLFF; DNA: TGTGCCACCCTCCGGGACAGGGGGAGTACTAATGAAAAACTGTTTTTT
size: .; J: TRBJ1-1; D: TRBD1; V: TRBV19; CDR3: CASSTGQGVKAFF; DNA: TGTGCCAGTAGTACCGGACAGGGGGTGAAAGCTTTCTTT
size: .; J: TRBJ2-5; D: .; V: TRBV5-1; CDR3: CASSAYLAEETQYF; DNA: TGCGCCAGCAGCGCTTATCTAGCAGAAGAGACCCAGTACTTC
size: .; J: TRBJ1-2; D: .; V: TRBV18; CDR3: CASSKIGGMDGYTF; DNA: TGTGCCAGCTCGAAAATAGGGGGTATGGATGGCTACACCTTC
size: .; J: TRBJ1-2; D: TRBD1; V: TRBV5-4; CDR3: CASSSDRGLDGYTF; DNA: TGTGCCAGCAGTTCGGACAGGGGGCTGGATGGCTACACCTTC
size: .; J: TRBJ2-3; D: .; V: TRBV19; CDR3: CASRPSDGSDTQYF; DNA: TGTGCCAGTAGGCCTAGCGATGGGTCGGATACGCAGTATTTT
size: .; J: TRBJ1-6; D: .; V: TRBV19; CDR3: CASSTGETYNSPLHF; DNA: TGTGCCAGTAGTACGGGAGAGACCTATAATTCACCCCTCCACTTT
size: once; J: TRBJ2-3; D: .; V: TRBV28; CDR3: CASTTRMRDTQYF; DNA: TGTGCCAGCACAACCCGTATGAGAGATACGCAGTATTTT
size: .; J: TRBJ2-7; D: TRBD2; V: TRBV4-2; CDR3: CASSQDRGGGPNEQYF; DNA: TGTGCCAGCAGCCAAGACAGGGGCGGGGGGCCCAACGAGCAGTACTTC
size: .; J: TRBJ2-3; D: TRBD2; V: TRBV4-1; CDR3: CASSQDLRRGGLNTQYF; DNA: TGCGCCAGCAGCCAAGATTTACGACGGGGGGGCCTGAATACGCAGTATTTT
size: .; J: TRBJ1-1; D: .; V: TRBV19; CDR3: CASTPEVRRAEAFF; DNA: TGTGCCAGTACCCCGGAGGTCAGGAGGGCTGAAGCTTTCTTT
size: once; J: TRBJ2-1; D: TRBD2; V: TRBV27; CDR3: CASSIFTSGENEQFF; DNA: TGTGCCAGCAGTATTTTCACTAGCGGGGAAAATGAGCAGTTCTTC
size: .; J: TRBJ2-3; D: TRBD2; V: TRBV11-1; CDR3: CASSLAARGAGGPTDTQYF; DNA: TGTGCCAGCAGCTTAGCCGCCAGAGGTGCGGGGGGACCCACAGATACGCAGTATTTT
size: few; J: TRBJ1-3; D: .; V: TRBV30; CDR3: CAWTPAVGNTIYF; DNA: TGTGCCTGGACTCCCGCGGTAGGAAACACCATATATTTT
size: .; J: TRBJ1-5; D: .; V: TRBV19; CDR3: CASSPRGKGNQPQHF; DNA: TGTGCCAGCTCCCCTCGCGGGAAGGGCAATCAGCCCCAGCATTTT
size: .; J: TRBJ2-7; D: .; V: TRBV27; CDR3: CASSHHRPFEGRTYEQYF; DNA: TGTGCCAGCAGCCATCATAGGCCCTTTGAGGGAAGGACCTACGAGCAGTACTTC
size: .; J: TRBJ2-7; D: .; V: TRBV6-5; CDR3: CASRQGLSLGEQYF; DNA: TGTGCCAGCAGGCAAGGACTATCCCTAGGAGAGCAGTACTTC
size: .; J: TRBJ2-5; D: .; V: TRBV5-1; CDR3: CASTEAGTQYF; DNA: TGCGCCAGCACAGAGGCGGGGACCCAGTACTTC
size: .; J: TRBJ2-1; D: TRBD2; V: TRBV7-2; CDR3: CASSSGTKTLVDEQFF; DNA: TGTGCCAGCAGCTCAGGGACTAAGACCCTAGTTGATGAGCAGTTCTTC
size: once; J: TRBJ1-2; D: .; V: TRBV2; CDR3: CASAIQGNGYGYTF; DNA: TGTGCCAGCGCAATACAGGGCAATGGCTATGGCTACACCTTC
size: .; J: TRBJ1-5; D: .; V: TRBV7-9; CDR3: CASSLGGDQPQHF; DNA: TGTGCCAGCAGCTTAGGGGGGGACCAGCCCCAGCATTTT